The clone carrying this T cell receptor (beta chain) has a count of ten or more. The data are from a study of Ad26.COV2.S vaccination and SARS-CoV-2 variants. Sequenced by immunoSEQ multiplex PCR; TCRdb stores in-frame clones only, minus some. This table has about 350,000 clones, about 88% appearing once. The treatment was: roughly 18 received Ad26.COV2.S at low or high dose, single or two shots; 5 received placebo; per-sample allocation not given. Day 63 after the first vaccine or placebo injection was the time point for sampling. The germline gives CDR1 SGHTA, CDR2 FQGNSA. This CDR3 contains 18 residues. Trimming removed 0 bases from V and 0 bases from J, with 15 bases in between.

The sample in question was peripheral blood, obtained in a trial of Ad26.COV2.S vaccine versus placebo. The gene calls are TRBV7-2 and TRBJ1-3; perhaps TRBD1 as D (5 bases). The sequence derives from a person between 18 and 65 years old who received the Ad26.COV2.S COVID-19 vaccine or a placebo. CDR3 in DNA: TGTGCCAGCAGCTTAGCGATGGGGGGGTTCCACTCTGGAAACACCATATATTTT. This encodes CASSLAMGGFHSGNTIYF.